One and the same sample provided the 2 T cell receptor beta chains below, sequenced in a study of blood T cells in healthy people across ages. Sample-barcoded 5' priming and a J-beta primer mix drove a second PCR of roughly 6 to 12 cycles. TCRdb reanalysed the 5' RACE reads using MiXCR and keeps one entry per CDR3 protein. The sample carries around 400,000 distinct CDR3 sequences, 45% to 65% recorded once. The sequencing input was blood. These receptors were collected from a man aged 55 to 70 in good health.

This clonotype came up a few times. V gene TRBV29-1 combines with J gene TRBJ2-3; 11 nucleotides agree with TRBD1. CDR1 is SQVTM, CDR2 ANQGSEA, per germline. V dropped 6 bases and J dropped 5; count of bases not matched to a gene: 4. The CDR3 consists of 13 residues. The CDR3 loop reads CSVDRGRIDTQYF. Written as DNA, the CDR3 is TGCAGCGTGGACAGGGGGCGGATAGATACGCAGTATTTT.

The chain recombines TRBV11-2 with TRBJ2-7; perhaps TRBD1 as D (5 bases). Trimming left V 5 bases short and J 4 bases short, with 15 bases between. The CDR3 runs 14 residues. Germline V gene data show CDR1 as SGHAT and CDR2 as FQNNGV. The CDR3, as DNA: TGTGCCAGCAGCACCCCCGACAGCAAATACGAGCAGTACTTC. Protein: CASSTPDSKYEQYF.